What follows describes a single T cell receptor (beta chain). This sample was taken from a study of T cells in Graves' hyperthyroidism and ophthalmopathy. Study context: Peripheral blood samples were taken at initial diagnosis, prior to any treatment.

Disease duration under 2 months; hyperthyroidism patients were aged 18 to 65. Pregnant or lactating patients were excluded, as were those with uncontrolled infection or other autoimmune disease. The source material, RNA transcripts, was used to amplify TCR beta CDR3 regions. First-round RT-PCR of the TCR CDR3 relied on the HTBI primer set. TCRdb ran MiXCR on the multiplex PCR reads and lists one entry per CDR3 protein. The data show hundreds of thousands of distinct CDR3 sequences, with about 25% seen just once and more than 60% held by the top ten. The CDR3 length is 16 residues. Germline V gives CDR1 LNHDA, CDR2 SQIVND (reference sequence). Trimming took 8 bases from V and 6 from J; bases not matched to a gene: 14.

This receptor was obtained from a man aged 45-65 years with Graves' hyperthyroidism. The sample consisted of blood. The chain carries TRBV19 and TRBJ2-3; 10 bases agree with TRBD2. The CDR3 region has the DNA TGTGCCAGTCACCCCCGGAGACTAGCGGGCCCCGATACGCAGTATTTT. It codes for CASHPRRLAGPDTQYF.